Below, one T cell receptor (beta chain) is given with its context. The antigen is unknown. The CDR3 extends over 16 amino acids. V lost 5 bases and J lost 4; bases outside the gene matches: 9. CDR1 is SGHNT and CDR2 is YYREEE in the germline V gene (reference sequence). This table comes from immunoSEQ multiplex PCR, and its TCRdb copy is limited to in-frame clones, with some not included. The profile shows fewer than 120,000 clones, approximately 92% of them singletons. This record comes from a study of siplizumab effects on memory and regulatory T cells. The study's findings and limits: Naive versus memory phenotype went unassigned for roughly 75-95% of proliferating CD4+ or CD8+ clones. In the presence of siplizumab, alloreactive sequences traceable to unstimulated CD4+ memory cells were significantly reduced.

This chain uses TRBV5-4 with TRBJ2-1; TRBD2 aligns across 10 bases. The sequence derives from a human donor in good health. Material for sequencing was CD4+ T cells sorted from blood. CDR3 amino acids: CASRLLGLADYNEQFF. CDR3 bases: TGTGCCAGCAGATTACTCGGACTAGCGGATTACAATGAGCAGTTCTTC.